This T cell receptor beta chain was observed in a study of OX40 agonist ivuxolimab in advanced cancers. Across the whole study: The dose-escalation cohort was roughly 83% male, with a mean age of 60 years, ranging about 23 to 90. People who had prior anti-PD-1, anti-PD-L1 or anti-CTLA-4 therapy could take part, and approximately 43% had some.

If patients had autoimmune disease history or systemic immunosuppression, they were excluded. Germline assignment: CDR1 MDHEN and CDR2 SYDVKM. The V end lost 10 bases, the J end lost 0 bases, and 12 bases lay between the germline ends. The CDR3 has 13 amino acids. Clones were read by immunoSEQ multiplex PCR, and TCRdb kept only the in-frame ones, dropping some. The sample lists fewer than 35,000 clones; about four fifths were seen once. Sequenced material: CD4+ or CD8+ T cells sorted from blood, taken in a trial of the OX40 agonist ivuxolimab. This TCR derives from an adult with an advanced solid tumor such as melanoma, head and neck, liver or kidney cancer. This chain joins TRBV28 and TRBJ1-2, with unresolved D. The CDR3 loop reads CATGVLTNYGYTF. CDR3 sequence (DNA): TGTGCCACGGGAGTCTTGACTAACTATGGCTACACCTTC.